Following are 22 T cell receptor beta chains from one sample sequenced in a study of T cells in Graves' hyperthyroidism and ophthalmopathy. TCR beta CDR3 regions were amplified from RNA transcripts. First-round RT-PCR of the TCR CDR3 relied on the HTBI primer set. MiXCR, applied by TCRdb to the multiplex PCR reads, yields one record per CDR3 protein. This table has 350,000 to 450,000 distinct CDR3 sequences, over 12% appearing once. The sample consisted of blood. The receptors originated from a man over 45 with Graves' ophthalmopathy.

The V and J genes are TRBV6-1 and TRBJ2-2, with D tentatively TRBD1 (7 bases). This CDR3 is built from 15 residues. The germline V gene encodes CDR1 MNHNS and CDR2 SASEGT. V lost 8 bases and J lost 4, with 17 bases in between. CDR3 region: CASWDVRGATGELFF. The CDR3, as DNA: TGTGCCAGCTGGGATGTCAGGGGGGCCACCGGGGAGCTGTTTTTT.

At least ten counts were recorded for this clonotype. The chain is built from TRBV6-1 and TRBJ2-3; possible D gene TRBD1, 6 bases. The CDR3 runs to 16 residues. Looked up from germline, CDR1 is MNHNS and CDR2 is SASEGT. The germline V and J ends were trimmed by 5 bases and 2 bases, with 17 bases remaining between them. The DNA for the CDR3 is TGTGCCAGCAGTTACTTGGGGACACTGACCACAGATACGCAGTATTTT. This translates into CASSYLGTLTTDTQYF.

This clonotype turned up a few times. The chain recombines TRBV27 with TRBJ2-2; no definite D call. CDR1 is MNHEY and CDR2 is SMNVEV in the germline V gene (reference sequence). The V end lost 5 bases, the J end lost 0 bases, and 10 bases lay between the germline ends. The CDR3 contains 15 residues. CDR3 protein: CASSTLGSNTGELFF. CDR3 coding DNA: TGTGCCAGCAGTACCCTGGGTTCGAACACCGGGGAGCTGTTTTTT.

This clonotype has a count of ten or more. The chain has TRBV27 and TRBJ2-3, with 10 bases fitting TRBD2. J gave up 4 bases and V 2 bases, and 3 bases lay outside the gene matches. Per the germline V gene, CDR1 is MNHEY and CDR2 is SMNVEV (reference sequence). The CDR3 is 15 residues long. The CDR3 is CASSLLAGVPDTQYF. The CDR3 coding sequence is TGTGCCAGCAGTTTACTAGCGGGAGTTCCAGATACGCAGTATTTT.

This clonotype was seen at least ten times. CDR3 sequence: CASVSGTGFTDTQYF. Here the CDR3 DNA reads TGTGCCAGCGTTTCCGGGACAGGGTTCACAGATACGCAGTATTTT. J is TRBJ2-3 and V is TRBV28; 9 bases line up with TRBD1. Germline loops: CDR1 MDHEN, CDR2 SYDVKM. J was trimmed by 2 bases and V by 8 bases; bases with no gene match: 8. CDR3 length equals 15 residues.

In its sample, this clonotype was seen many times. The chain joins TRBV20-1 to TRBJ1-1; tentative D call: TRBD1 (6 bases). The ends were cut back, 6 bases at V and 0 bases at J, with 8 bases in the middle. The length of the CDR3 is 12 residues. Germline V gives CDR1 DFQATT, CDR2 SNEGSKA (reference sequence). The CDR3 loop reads CSAGQLNTEAFF. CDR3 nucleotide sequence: TGCAGTGCCGGACAGCTGAACACTGAAGCTTTCTTT.

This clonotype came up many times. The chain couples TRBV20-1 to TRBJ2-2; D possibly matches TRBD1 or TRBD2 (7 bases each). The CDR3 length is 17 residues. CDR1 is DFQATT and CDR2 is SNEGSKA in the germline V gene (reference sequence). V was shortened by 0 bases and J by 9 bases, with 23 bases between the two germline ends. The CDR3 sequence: CSARDPLSVRGGRELFF. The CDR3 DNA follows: TGCAGTGCTAGAGATCCCCTTTCGGTCAGGGGGGGTAGGGAGCTGTTTTTT.

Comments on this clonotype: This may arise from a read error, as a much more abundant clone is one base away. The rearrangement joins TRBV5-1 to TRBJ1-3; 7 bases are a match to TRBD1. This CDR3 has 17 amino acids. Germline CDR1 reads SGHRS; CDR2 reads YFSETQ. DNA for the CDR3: TGCGTCAGCAGCTTACTACAGGGGTCGAGCTCTGGAAACACCATATATTTT. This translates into CVSSLLQGSSSGNTIYF.

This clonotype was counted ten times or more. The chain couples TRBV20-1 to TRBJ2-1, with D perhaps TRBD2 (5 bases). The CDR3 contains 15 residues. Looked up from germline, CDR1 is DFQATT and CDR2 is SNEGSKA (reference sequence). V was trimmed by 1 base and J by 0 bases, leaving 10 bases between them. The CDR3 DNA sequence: TGCAGTGCTAGAGGAATGGGGAGCTCCTACAATGAGCAGTTCTTC. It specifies CSARGMGSSYNEQFF.

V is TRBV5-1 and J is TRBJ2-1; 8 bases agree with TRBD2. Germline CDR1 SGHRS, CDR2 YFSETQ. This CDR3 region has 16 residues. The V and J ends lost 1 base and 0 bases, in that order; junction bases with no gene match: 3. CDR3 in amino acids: CASSLPSGSSYNEQFF. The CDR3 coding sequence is TGCGCCAGCAGCTTGCCCAGCGGGAGCTCCTACAATGAGCAGTTCTTC.

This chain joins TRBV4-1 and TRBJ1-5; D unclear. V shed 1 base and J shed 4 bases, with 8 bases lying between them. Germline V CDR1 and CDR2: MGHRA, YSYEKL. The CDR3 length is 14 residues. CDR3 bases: TGCGCCAGCAGCCAAGGACGGAGTAATCAGCCCCAGCATTTT. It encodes CASSQGRSNQPQHF.

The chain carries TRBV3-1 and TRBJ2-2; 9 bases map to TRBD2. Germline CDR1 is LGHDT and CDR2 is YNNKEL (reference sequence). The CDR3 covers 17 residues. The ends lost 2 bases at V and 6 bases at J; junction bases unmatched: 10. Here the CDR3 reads CASSQRAGGGRAGELFF. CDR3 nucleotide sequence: TGTGCCAGCAGCCAAAGAGCGGGGGGAGGCAGGGCCGGGGAGCTGTTTTTT.

The CDR3 nucleotides are TGTGCCAGCAGCCCCCGTTTAGGACGAGAGGTTTCACCCCTCCACTTT. Protein product: CASSPRLGREVSPLHF. The chain couples TRBV7-8 to TRBJ1-6; D unresolved. Looked up from germline, CDR1 is SGHVS and CDR2 is FQNEAQ. Trimming took off 5 bases at V and 9 bases at J, with 20 bases between the two ends. CDR3 length: 16 amino acids.

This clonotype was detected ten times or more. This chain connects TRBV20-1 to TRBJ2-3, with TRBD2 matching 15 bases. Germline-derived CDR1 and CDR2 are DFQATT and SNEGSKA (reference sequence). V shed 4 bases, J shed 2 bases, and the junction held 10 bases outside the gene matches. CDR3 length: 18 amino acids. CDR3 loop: CSATGLAGGRAVTDTQYF. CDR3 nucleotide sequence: TGCAGTGCTACGGGACTAGCGGGAGGCCGCGCGGTCACAGATACGCAGTATTTT.

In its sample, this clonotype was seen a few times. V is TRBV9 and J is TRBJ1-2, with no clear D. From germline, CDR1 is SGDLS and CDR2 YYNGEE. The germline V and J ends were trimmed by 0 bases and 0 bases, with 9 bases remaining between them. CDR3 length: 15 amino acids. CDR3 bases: TGTGCCAGCAGCGTAGTGCAGCCAGCTAACTATGGCTACACCTTC. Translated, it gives CASSVVQPANYGYTF. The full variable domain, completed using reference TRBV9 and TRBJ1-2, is DSGVTQTPKHLITATGQRVTLRCSPRSGDLSVYWYQQSLDQGLQFLIQYYNGEERAKGNILERFSAQQFPDLHSELNLSSLELGDSALYFCASSVVQPANYGYTFGSGTRLTVV.

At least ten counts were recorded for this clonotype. The CDR3 loop reads CASSLNSNYGYTF. CDR3 in DNA: TGCGCCAGCAGCTTGAACAGTAACTATGGCTACACCTTC. The rearrangement uses TRBV5-1 and TRBJ1-2; D uncertain. CDR3 length equals 13 residues. CDR1 and CDR2 from the germline V gene are SGHRS and YFSETQ. The V and J ends lost 1 base and 1 base respectively, with 5 bases between them.

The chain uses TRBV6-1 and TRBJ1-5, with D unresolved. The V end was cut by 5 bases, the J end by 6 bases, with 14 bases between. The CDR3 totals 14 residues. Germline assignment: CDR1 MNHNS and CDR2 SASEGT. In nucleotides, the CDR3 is TGTGCCAGCAGTACCTTCCCCGGGCGTCAGCCCCAGCATTTT. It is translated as CASSTFPGRQPQHF.

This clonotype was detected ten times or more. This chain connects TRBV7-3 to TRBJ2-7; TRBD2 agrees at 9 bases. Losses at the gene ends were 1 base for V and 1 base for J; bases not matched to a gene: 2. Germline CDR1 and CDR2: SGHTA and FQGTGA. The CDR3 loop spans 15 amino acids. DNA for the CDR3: TGTGCCAGCAGCTTAAGTAGCGGGAGTTCCTACGAGCAGTACTTC. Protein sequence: CASSLSSGSSYEQYF.

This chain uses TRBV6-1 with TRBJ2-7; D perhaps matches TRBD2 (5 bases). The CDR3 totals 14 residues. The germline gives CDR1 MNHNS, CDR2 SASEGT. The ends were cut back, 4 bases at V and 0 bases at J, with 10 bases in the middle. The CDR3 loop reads CASSASLPSYEQYF. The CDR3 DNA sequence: TGTGCCAGCAGTGCTAGCTTACCCTCCTACGAGCAGTACTTC.

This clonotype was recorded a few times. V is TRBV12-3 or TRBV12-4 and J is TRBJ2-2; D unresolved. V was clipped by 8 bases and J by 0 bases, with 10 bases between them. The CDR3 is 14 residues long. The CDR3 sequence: CASGKGANTGELFF. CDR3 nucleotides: TGTGCCAGCGGTAAAGGAGCGAACACCGGGGAGCTGTTTTTT.

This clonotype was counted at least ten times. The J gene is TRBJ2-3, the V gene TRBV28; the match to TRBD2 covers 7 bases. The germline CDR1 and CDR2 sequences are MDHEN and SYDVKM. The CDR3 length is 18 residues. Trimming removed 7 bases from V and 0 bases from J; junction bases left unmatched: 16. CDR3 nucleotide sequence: TGTGCCAGCACCGCCCTCACTTTCGGGGGGACTAGCACAGATACGCAGTATTTT. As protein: CASTALTFGGTSTDTQYF.

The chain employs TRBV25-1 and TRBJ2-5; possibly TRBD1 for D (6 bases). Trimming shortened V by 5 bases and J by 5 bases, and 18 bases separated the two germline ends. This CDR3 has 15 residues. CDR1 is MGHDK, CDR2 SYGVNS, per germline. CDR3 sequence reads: CASSYRDISRETQYF. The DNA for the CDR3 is TGTGCCAGCAGTTACCGGGACATCTCTCGGGAGACCCAGTACTTC.